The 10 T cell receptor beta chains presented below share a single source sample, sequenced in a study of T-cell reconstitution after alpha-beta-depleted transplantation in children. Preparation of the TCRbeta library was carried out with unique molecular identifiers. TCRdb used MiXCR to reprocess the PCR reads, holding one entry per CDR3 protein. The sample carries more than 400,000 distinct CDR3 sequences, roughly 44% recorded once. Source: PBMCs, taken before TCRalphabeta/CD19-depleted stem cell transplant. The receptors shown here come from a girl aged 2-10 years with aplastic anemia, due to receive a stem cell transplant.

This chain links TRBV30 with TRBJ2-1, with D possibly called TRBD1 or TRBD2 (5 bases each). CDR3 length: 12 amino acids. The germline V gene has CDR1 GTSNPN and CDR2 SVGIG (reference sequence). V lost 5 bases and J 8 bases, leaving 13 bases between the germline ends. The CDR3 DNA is TGTGCCTGGGACCGGGGCCGGGATGAGCAGTTCTTC. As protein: CAWDRGRDEQFF.

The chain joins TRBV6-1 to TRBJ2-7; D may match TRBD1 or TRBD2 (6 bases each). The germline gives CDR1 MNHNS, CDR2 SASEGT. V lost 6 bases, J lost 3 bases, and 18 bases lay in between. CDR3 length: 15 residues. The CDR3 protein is CASSDWRDTYYEQYF. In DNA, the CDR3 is TGTGCCAGCAGCGATTGGCGGGACACCTACTACGAGCAGTACTTC.

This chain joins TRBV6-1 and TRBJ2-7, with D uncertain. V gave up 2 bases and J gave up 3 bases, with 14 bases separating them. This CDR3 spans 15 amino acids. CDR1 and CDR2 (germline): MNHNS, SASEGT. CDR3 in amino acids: CASSERLNPDYEQYF. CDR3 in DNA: TGTGCCAGCAGTGAAAGGTTGAATCCTGACTACGAGCAGTACTTC.

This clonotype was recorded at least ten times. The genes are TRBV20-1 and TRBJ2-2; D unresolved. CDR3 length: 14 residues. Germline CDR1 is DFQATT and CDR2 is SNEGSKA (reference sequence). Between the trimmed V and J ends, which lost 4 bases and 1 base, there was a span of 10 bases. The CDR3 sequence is CSAIQKGNTGELFF. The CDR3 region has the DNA TGCAGTGCTATACAAAAGGGGAACACCGGGGAGCTGTTTTTT.

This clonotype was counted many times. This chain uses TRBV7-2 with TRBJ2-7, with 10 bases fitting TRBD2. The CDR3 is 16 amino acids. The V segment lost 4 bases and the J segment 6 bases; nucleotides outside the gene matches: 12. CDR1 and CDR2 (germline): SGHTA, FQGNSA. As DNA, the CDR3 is TGTGCCAGCAGCTCCCGACTAGCGGGCGGTAAGGCCGAGCAGTACTTC. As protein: CASSSRLAGGKAEQYF.

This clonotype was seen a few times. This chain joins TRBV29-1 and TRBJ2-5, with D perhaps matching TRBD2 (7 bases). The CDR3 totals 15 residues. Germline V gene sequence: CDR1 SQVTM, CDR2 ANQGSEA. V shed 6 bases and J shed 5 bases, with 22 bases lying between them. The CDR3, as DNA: TGCAGCGTCGTTGAAAGGGGGGGGGTAGCGGAGACCCAGTACTTC. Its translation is CSVVERGGVAETQYF.

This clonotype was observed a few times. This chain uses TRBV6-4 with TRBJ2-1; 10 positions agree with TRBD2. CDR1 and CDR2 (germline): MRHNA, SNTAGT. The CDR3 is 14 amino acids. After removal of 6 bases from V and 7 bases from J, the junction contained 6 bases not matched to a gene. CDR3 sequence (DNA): TGTGCCAGCAGAGAAAGCGGGAGGGGGAATGAGCAGTTCTTC. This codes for CASRESGRGNEQFF.

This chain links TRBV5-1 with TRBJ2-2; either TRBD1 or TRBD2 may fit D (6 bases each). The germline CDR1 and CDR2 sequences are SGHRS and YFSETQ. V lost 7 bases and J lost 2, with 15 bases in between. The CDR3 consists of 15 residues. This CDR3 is CASGTGAGNTGELFF. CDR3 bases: TGCGCCAGCGGCACGGGGGCCGGAAACACCGGGGAGCTGTTTTTT.

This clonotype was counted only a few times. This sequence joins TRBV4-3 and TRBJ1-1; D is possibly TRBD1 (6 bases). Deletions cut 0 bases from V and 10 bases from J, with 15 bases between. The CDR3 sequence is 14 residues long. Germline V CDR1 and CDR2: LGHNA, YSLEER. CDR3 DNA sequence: TGCGCCAGCAGCCAAGATTCAGGGGCTGGTAGAGCTTTCTTT. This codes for CASSQDSGAGRAFF.

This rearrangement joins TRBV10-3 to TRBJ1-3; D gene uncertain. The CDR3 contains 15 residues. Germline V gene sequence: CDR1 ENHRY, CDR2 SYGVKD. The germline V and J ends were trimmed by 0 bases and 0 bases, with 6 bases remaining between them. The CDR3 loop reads CAISESDGSGNTIYF. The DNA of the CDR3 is TGTGCCATCAGTGAGTCCGACGGCTCTGGAAACACCATATATTTT.